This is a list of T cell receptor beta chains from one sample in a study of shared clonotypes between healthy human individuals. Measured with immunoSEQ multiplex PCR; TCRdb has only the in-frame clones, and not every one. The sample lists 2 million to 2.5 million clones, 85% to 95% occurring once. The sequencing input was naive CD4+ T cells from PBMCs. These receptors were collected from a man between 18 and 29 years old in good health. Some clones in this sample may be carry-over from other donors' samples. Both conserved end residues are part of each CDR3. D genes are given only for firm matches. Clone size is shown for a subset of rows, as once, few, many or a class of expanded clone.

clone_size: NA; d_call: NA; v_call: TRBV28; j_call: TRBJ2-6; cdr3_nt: TGTGCCAGCAGTACGGGCGGATCTGGGGCCAACGTCCTGACTTTC; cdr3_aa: CASSTGGSGANVLTF
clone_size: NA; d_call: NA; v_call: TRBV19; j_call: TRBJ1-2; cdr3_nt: TGTGCCAGTAGACAGGGTGTCTATGGCTACACCTTC; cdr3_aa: CASRQGVYGYTF
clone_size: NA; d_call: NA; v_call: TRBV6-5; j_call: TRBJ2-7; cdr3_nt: TGTGCCAGCAGCCCCGACAGGTTCTACGAGCAGTACTTC; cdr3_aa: CASSPDRFYEQYF
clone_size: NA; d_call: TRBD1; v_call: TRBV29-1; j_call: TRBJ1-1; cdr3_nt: TGCAGCACCTTGACCAGGGGGCGAGGGGGGAACACTGAAGCTTTCTTT; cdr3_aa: CSTLTRGRGGNTEAFF
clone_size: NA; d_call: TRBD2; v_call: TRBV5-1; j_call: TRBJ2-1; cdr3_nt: TGCGCCAGCAGGCGGACTAGCGGGAGGGCCGGGTTAGATGAGCAGTTCTTC; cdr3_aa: CASRRTSGRAGLDEQFF
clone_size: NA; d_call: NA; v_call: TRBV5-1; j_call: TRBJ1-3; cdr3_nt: TGCGCCAGCAGCACCGCTGACAGGCTTCCTGGAAACACCATATATTTT; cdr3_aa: CASSTADRLPGNTIYF
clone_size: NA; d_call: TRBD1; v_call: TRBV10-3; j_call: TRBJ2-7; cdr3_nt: TGTGCCATCAGTACCAACAGGGGGCGCGACGAGCAGTACTTC; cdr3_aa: CAISTNRGRDEQYF
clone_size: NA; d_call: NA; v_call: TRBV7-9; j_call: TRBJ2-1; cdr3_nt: TGTGCCAGCGAGCGGCGGGACAATGAGCAGTTCTTC; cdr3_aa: CASERRDNEQFF
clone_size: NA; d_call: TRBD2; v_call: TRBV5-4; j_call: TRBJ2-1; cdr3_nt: TGTGCCAGCAGCCCGGGACTAGCGGGAGGGCTGGGCAATGAGCAGTTCTTC; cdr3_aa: CASSPGLAGGLGNEQFF
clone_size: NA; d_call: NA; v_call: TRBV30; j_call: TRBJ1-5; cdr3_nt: TGTGCCTGGAGTGTACTCAGTCGCAATCAGCCCCAGCATTTT; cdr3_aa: CAWSVLSRNQPQHF
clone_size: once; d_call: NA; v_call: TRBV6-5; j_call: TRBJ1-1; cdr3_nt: TGTGCCAGCAGACCGCGGAGTTCGGCTGAAGCTTTCTTT; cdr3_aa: CASRPRSSAEAFF
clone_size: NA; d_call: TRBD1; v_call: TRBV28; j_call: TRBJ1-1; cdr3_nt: TGTGCCAGCAGTATCCCCGGGACAGTACGAAACACTGAAGCTTTCTTT; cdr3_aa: CASSIPGTVRNTEAFF
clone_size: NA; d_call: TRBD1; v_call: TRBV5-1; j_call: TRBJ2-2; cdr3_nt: TGCGCCAGCAGCTTCGGGACAGGCCCCTCGGACGGGGAGCTGTTTTTT; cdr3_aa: CASSFGTGPSDGELFF
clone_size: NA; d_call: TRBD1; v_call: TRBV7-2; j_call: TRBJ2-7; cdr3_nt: TGTGCCAGCAGATCGGCGACAGGGCCCTACGAGCAGTACTTC; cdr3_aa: CASRSATGPYEQYF
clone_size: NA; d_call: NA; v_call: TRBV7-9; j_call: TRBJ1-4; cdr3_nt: TGTGCCAGCAGCTATTCATGGAGGCCTCAGGAAAAACTGTTTTTT; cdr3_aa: CASSYSWRPQEKLFF
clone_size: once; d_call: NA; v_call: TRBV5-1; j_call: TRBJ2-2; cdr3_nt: TGCGCCAGCAGTCCCGGGACAAGCACCGGGGAGCTGTTTTTT; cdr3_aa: CASSPGTSTGELFF
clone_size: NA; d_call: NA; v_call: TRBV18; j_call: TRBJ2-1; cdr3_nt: TGTGCCAGCTCACAGAGCGGAAGCTCCTACAATGAGCAGTTCTTC; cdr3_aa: CASSQSGSSYNEQFF
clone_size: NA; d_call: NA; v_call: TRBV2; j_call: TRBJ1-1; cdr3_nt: TGTGCCAGCAGTGAAGCGCCGATAAGTACCACTGAAGCTTTCTTT; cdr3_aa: CASSEAPISTTEAFF
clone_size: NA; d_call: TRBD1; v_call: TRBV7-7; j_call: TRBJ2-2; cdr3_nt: TGTGCCAGCAGCTTAGACAGGGGGCCAAGGGAGCTGTTTTTT; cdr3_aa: CASSLDRGPRELFF
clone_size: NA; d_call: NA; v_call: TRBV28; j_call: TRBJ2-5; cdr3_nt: TGTGCCAGCAACAACCCTGGGGGCGGAGTGGGCGAGACCCAGTACTTC; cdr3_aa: CASNNPGGGVGETQYF
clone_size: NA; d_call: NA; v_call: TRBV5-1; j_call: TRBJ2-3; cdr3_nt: TGCGCCAGCAGCTTGGCGGATAGCACAGATACGCAGTATTTT; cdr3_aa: CASSLADSTDTQYF
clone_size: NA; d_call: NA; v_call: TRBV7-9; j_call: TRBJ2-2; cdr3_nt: TGTGCCAGCAGCTTAGCGATACAGGGTCCCGGGGAGCTGTTTTTT; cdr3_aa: CASSLAIQGPGELFF
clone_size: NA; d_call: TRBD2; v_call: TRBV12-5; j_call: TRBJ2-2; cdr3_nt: TGTGCTAGTGGTATTTGGCGGGAGGGCCGGATCACCGGGGAGCTGTTTTTT; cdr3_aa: CASGIWREGRITGELFF
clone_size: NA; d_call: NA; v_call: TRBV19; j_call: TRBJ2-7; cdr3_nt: TGTGCCAGTAGACCTGAAGGGGACATTTACGAGCAGTACTTC; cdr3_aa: CASRPEGDIYEQYF
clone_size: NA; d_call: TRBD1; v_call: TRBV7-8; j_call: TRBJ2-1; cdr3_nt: TGTGCCAGCACCTTCAGACCCGGACAGGGGCACAATGAGCAGTTCTTC; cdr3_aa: CASTFRPGQGHNEQFF
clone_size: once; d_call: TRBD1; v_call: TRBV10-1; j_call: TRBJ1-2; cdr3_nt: TGCGCCAGCAGTGGGGCGGACAGGGTCGTATGTACCTTC; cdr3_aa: CASSGADRVVCTF
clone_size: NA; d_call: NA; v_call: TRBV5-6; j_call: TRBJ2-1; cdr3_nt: TGTGCCAGCAGCAACACGGCCGATGAGCAGTTCTTC; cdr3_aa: CASSNTADEQFF
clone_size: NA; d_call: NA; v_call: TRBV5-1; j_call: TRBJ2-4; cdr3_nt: TGCGCCAGCAGCTTGGGAGGGATCGAAAACATTCAGTACTTC; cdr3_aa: CASSLGGIENIQYF
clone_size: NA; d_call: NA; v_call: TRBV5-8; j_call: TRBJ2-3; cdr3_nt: TGTGCCAGCAGCCTACGAGGGCCCCATGGAGATACGCAGTATTTT; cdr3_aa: CASSLRGPHGDTQYF
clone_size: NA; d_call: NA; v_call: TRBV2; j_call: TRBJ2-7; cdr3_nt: TGTGCCAGCATTGGGAGCTCCTACGAGCAGTACTTC; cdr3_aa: CASIGSSYEQYF
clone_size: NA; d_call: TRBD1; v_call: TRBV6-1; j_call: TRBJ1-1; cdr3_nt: TGTGCCAGCGTCCCCGGGACAGTGAACACTGAAGCTTTCTTT; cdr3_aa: CASVPGTVNTEAFF
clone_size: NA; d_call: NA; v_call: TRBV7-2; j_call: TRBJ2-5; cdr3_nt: TGTGCCAGCAGCTTACTGGGGACAACACAAGAGACCCAGTACTTC; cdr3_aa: CASSLLGTTQETQYF
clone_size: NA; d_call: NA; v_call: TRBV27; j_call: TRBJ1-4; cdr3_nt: TGTGCCAGTTCAAGACTTAATGAAAAACTGTTTTTT; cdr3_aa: CASSRLNEKLFF
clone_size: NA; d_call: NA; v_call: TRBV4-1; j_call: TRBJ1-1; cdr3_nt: TGCGCCAGCAGCCAAGACCAGGCTAACGTCGTCACTGAAGCTTTCTTT; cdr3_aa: CASSQDQANVVTEAFF
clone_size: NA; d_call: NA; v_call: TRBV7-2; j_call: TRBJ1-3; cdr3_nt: TGTGCCAGCAGCTCCGTGCGGGGTCGTGGAAACACCATATATTTT; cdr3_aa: CASSSVRGRGNTIYF
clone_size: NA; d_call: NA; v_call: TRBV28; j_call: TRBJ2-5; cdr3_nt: TGTGCCAGCAGGCGAGGGGGGTTAGAGACCCAGTACTTC; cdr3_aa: CASRRGGLETQYF
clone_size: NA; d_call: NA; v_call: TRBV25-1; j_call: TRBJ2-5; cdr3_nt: TGTGCCAGCAGTGAAGGTACCATAGGAGGGGGGGAGACCCAGTACTTC; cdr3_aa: CASSEGTIGGGETQYF
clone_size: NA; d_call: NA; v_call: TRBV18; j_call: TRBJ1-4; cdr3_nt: TGTGCCAGCTCACCTTTGAGGGACGCAGAAAAACTGTTTTTT; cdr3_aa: CASSPLRDAEKLFF
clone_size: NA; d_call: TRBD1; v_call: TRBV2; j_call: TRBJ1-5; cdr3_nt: TGTGCCAGCAGTTACAGGGGAGAAATCGCTCAGCCCCAGCATTTT; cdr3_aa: CASSYRGEIAQPQHF
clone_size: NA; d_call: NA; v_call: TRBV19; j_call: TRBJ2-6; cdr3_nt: TGTGCCAGTAGCGGGACGACGGGGCGCCTGTCTGGGGCCAACGTCCTGACTTTC; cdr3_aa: CASSGTTGRLSGANVLTF
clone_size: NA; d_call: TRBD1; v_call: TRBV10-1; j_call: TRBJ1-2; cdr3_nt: TGCGCCAGCAGGGATACAGGGGGACCTTGCTATGGCTACACCTTC; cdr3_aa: CASRDTGGPCYGYTF
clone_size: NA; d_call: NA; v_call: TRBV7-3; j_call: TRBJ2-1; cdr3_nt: TGTGCCAGCAGCTTAATGGGGACTCACACTACCAATGAGCAGTTCTTC; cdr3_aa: CASSLMGTHTTNEQFF
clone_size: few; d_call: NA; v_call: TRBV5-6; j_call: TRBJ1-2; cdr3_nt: TGTGCCAGCAGCTTGGTCGTGTATGGCTACACCTTC; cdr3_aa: CASSLVVYGYTF
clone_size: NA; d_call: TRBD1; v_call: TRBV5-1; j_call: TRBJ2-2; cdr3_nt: TGCGCCAGCAGCTTGGTCGGGACAGTGAACACCGGGGAGCTGTTTTTT; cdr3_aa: CASSLVGTVNTGELFF
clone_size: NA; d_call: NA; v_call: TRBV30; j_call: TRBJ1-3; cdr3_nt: TGTGCCTGCCGAGGCTCTGGAAACACCATATATTTT; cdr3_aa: CACRGSGNTIYF
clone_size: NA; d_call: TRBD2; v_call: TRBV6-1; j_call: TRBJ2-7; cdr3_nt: TGTGCCAGCAGTGAGGGCGGGAGCGCCTACGAGCAGTACTTC; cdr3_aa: CASSEGGSAYEQYF
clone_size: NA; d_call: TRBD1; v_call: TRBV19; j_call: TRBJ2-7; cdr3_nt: TGTGCCAGTGCCCGATCCGGGACAGCCGAATACGAGCAGTACTTC; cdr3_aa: CASARSGTAEYEQYF
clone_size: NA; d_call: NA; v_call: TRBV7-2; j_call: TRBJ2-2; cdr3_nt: TGTGCCAGCAGCTTGTTAGGACACCTGAACACCGGGGAGCTGTTTTTT; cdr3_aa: CASSLLGHLNTGELFF
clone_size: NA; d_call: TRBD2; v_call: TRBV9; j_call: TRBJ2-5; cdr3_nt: TGTGCCAGCAGCGTAGGGGCGGGAGAGGAAGAGACCCAGTACTTC; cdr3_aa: CASSVGAGEEETQYF
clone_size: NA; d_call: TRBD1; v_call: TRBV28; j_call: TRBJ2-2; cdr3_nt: TGTGCCAGCAGTTCCATAATTGGGACAGTGAGAACCGGGGAGCTGTTTTTT; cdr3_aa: CASSSIIGTVRTGELFF
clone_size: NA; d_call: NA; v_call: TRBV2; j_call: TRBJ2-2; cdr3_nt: TGTGCCAGCAGTGAGTCCGCGAGGAAAACCGGGGAGCTGTTTTTT; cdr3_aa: CASSESARKTGELFF
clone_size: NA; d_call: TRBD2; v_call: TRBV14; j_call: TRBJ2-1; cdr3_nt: TGTGCCAGCAGCCCGATCCAACTAGGACTAGCGGGAGGGTTTGGGAATGAGCAGTTCTTC; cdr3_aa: CASSPIQLGLAGGFGNEQFF
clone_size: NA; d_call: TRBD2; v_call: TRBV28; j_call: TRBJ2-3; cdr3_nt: TGTGCCAGCAGTTTTAGTCTAGCGGAGACCACTAGCACAGATACGCAGTATTTT; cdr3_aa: CASSFSLAETTSTDTQYF
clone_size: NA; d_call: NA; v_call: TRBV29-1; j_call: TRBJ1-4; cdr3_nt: TGCAGCGTCTCCCCCCGGCTTAATGAAAAACTGTTTTTT; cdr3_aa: CSVSPRLNEKLFF
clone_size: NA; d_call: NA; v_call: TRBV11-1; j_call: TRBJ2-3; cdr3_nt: TGTGCCAGCAGCTTAGCGGGGGTGAGAACAGATACGCAGTATTTT; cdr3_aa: CASSLAGVRTDTQYF
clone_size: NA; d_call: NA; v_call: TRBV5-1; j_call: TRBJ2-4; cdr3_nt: TGCGCCAGCAGCGCTGGGCCCCACGGCAAAAACATTCAGTACTTC; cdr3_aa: CASSAGPHGKNIQYF
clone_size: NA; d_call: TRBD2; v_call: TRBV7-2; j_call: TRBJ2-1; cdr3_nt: TGTGCCAGCAGCTTACAAGGGACTAGTTCGTACAATGAGCAGTTCTTC; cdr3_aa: CASSLQGTSSYNEQFF
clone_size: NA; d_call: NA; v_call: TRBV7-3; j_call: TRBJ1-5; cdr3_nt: TGTGCCAGCAGCTCCCCGGACCAGCATTTT; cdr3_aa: CASSSPDQHF
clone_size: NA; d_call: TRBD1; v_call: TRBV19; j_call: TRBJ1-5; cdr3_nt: TGTGCCAGTAGTATCACAGGGGGCGGTCAGCCCCAGCATTTT; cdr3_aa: CASSITGGGQPQHF
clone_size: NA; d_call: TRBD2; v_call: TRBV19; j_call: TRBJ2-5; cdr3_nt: TGTGCCAGTAGCAACATGTTTAGCGGGAGGGCCCGGGGCCAGTACTTC; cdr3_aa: CASSNMFSGRARGQYF